Reported below is one T cell receptor beta chain. CDR1 and CDR2 (germline): WNHNN, SYGVQD (reference sequence). This CDR3 comprises 14 residues. V was trimmed by 3 bases and J by 3 bases, leaving 10 bases between them. As the sequencing template, cDNA was produced by extracting RNA and reverse transcribing it. Method: immunoSEQ multiplex PCR; TCRdb's copy keeps in-frame clones and lacks some. Here the sample spans more than 130,000 clones, around 82% being singletons. These data originate in a study of CD8+ T cells in alopecia areata. Specified treatment: oral pan-JAK inhibitor, 5-10 mg twice daily. This clonotype was sampled from a human donor with alopecia areata. This sample comprised CD8+ T cells sorted from blood, obtained at week 4, from a patient treated with tofacitinib. J is TRBJ2-3 and V is TRBV10-1; D unresolved. CDR3 nucleotide sequence: TGCGCCAGCAGTGATTCTCGGTGGACAGATACGCAGTATTTT. Its translation is CASSDSRWTDTQYF.